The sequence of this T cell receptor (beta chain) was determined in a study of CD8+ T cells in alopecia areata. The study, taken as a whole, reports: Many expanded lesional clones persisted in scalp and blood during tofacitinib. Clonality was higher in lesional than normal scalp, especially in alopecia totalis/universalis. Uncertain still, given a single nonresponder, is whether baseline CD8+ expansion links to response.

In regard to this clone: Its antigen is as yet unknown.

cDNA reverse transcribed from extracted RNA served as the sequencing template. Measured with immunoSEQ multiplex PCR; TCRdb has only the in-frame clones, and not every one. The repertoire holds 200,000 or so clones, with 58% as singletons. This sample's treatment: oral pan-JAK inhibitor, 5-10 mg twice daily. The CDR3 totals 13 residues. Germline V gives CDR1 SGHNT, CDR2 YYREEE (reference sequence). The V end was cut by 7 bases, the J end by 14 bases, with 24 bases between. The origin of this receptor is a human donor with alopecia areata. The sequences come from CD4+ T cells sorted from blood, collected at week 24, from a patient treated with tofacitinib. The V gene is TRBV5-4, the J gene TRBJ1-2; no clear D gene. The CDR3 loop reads CASASWGSTDVTF. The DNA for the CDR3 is TGTGCCAGCGCCTCTTGGGGATCCACAGATGTTACCTTC.